This is a list of T cell receptor beta chains from one sample in a study of radiotherapy plus CTLA-4 blockade in lung cancer. Using immunoSEQ multiplex PCR, the repertoire was profiled, and TCRdb retains in-frame clones only, with some absent. The sample lists roughly 130,000 clones; about nine tenths were seen once. This material consisted of peripheral blood, taken from a patient treated with radiotherapy plus ipilimumab. Receptors originate from a human donor with non-small cell lung cancer that progressed on radiotherapy plus ipilimumab. Each CDR3 is given with its conserved first and last residue. A D gene is named only where the DNA matches it firmly. The listing skips clone size in some rows; elsewhere it reads once, few, many or a size class.

D gene,J gene,V gene,clone size,CDR3 DNA,CDR3 protein
TRBD2,TRBJ2-1,TRBV6-1,NA,TGTGCCAGCAGTGAGGAGGTAGCGGGGTTCTACAATGAGCAGTTCTTC,CASSEEVAGFYNEQFF
NA,TRBJ2-2,TRBV2,NA,TGTGCCAGCAGCGCCCCTGTCCCCGGGGAGCTGTTTTTT,CASSAPVPGELFF
TRBD1,TRBJ1-5,TRBV19,once,TGTGCCAGTAGGATCCGGGACAGGGGCGTGTTGGGCAATCAGCCCCAGCATTTT,CASRIRDRGVLGNQPQHF
NA,TRBJ1-5,TRBV19,few,TGTGCCAGTAGTATCCTTACTAACGGTGGGCAGCCCCAGCATTTT,CASSILTNGGQPQHF
TRBD2,TRBJ2-1,TRBV6-1,NA,TGTGCCAGCAGTGTGGCTAGCGGGAGGTATGAGCAGTTCTTC,CASSVASGRYEQFF
NA,TRBJ1-2,TRBV18,once,TGTGCCAGCCTTTCACCAAACTATGGCTACACCTTC,CASLSPNYGYTF
NA,TRBJ2-2,TRBV27,NA,TGTGCCAGCAGTTTAAGGGCGAGCACCGGGGAGCTGTTTTTT,CASSLRASTGELFF
NA,TRBJ1-5,TRBV19,NA,TGTGCCAGTAGTAGGAGCCCCGTGCAGCCCCAGCATTTT,CASSRSPVQPQHF
NA,TRBJ1-4,TRBV6-1,NA,TGTGCCAGCAGGAACAGGCTAGGTGAAAAACTGTTTTTT,CASRNRLGEKLFF
NA,TRBJ2-1,TRBV9,NA,TGTGCCAGCAGCGTAGGGGTGGTCGGCTCCTACAATGAGCAGTTCTTC,CASSVGVVGSYNEQFF
NA,TRBJ1-1,TRBV18,NA,TGTGCCAGCTCAAAGGGGCGGAACACTGAAGCTTTCTTT,CASSKGRNTEAFF
TRBD2,TRBJ2-7,TRBV19,NA,TGTGCCACCTCGAGCGGGAGAGGCTCCGAGCAGTACTTC,CATSSGRGSEQYF
NA,TRBJ2-1,TRBV12-5,NA,TGTGCTAGTGGTCCCCAGAGCTCCTACAATGAGCAGTTCTTC,CASGPQSSYNEQFF
NA,TRBJ1-1,TRBV27,NA,TGTGCCAGCAGTTTATTCCCCACGGGGCGGGACACTGAAGCTTTCTTT,CASSLFPTGRDTEAFF
NA,TRBJ2-2,TRBV11-2,NA,TGTGCCAGCAGCCGACGTCGGTGGTGGGAAAACACCGGGGAGCTGTTTTTT,CASSRRRWWENTGELFF
NA,TRBJ2-1,TRBV6-5,NA,TGCGCCAGCTGGGGACTTTTCAATGAGCAGTTCTTC,CASWGLFNEQFF
TRBD2,TRBJ2-1,TRBV7-3,NA,TGTGCCAGCAGCCCCGGGACTAGCGGATACAATGAGCAGTTCTTC,CASSPGTSGYNEQFF
NA,TRBJ2-1,TRBV7-8,NA,TGTGCCAGCAGCGTTCGACAGGGACTCTCCTACAATGAGCAGTTCTTC,CASSVRQGLSYNEQFF
NA,TRBJ1-3,TRBV11-1,NA,TGTGCCAGCAGCCGGATGGCTGGGAACGGAAACACCATATATTTT,CASSRMAGNGNTIYF
NA,TRBJ2-7,TRBV2,NA,TGTGCCAGCATGGGGGGCGGTAGCTCCTACGAGCAGTACTTC,CASMGGGSSYEQYF
NA,TRBJ2-3,TRBV27,NA,TGTGCCAGCAGTTTATTAGGGGGATATCGGACAGATACGCAGTATTTT,CASSLLGGYRTDTQYF
NA,TRBJ2-4,TRBV7-6,NA,TGTGCCAGCAGCTTGGGGGCGGGCGGGAGCTACATTCAGTACTTC,CASSLGAGGSYIQYF
NA,TRBJ2-3,TRBV19,NA,TGTGCCAGTAAAGACCTGAGCACAGATACGCAGTATTTT,CASKDLSTDTQYF
NA,TRBJ1-1,TRBV4-2,NA,TGTGCCAGCAGCCAAGAGCAGGGTATGAACACTGAAGCTTTCTTT,CASSQEQGMNTEAFF